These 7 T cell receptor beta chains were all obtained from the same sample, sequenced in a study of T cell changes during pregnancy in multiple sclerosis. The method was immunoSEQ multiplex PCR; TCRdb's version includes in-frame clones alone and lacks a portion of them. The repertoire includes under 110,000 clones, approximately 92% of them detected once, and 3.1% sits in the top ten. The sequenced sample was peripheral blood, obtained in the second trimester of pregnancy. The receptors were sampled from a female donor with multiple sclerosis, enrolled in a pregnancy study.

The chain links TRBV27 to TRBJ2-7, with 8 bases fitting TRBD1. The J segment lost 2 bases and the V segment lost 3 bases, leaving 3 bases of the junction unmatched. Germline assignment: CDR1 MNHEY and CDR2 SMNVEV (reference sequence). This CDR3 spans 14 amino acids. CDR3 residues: CASSFRTGTYEQYF. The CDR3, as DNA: TGTGCCAGCAGTTTTCGGACAGGGACCTACGAGCAGTACTTC.

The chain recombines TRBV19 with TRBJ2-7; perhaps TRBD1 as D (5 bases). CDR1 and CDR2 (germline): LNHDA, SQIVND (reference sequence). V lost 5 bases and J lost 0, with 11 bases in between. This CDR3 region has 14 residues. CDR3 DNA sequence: TGTGCCAGTAGTCCCTGGGGCGGCTCCTACGAGCAGTACTTC. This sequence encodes CASSPWGGSYEQYF.

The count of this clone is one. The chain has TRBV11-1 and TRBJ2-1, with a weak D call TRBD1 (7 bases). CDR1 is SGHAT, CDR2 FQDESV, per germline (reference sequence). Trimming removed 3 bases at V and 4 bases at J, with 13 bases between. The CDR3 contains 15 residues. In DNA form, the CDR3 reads TGTGCCAGCAGCTTGGGGCAGGGGGGATACAATGAGCAGTTCTTC. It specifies CASSLGQGGYNEQFF.

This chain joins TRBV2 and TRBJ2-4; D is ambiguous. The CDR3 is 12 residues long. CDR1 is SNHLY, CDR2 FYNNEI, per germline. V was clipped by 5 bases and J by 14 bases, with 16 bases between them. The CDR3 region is CASSTTTSREYF. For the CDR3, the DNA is TGTGCCAGCAGTACCACTACTTCAAGAGAGTACTTC.

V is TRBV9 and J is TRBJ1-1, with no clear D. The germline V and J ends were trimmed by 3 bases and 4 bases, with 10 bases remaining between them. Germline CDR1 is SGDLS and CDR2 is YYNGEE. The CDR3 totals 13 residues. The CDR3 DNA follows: TGTGCCAGCAGCGAAACAGCGGCCACTGAAGCTTTCTTT. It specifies CASSETAATEAFF.

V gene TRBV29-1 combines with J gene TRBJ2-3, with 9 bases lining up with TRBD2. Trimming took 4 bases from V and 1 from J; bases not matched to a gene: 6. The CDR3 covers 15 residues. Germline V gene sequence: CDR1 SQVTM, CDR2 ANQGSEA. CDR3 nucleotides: TGCAGCGTTGCCCCACGACTAGCGGGCACAGATACGCAGTATTTT. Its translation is CSVAPRLAGTDTQYF.

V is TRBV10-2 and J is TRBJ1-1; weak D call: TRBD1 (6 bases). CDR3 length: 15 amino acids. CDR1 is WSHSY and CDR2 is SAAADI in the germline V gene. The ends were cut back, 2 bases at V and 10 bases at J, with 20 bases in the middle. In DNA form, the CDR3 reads TGCGCCAGCAGTGAGGCCAGGGGTTGGGTATTCGGAGCTTTCTTT. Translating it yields CASSEARGWVFGAFF.